The TCR beta chain under discussion was sequenced for a study of T cell changes during pregnancy in multiple sclerosis. Sequenced by immunoSEQ multiplex PCR; TCRdb stores in-frame clones only, minus some. Here the sample spans approximately 84,000 clones, around 94% being singletons. This clonotype was obtained from a female donor in good health, enrolled as a control in a pregnancy study. This specimen was peripheral blood, taken in the second trimester of pregnancy.

CDR3 residues: CASSLGQGWVREQFF. The CDR3 nucleotides read TGTGCCAGCAGCTTAGGACAGGGCTGGGTCCGGGAGCAGTTCTTC. J is TRBJ2-1 and V is TRBV11-3; 7 bases are a match to TRBD1. This CDR3 region has 15 residues. The ends lost 1 base at V and 10 bases at J; junction bases unmatched: 10. Germline lookup yields CDR1 SGHNT and CDR2 YENEEA.